This is a list of T cell receptor beta chains from one sample in a study of T cell responses to AZD1222 COVID-19 vaccine. Some clones are missing from TCRdb's copy, which holds only in-frame ones; the method was immunoSEQ multiplex PCR. The data contain under 50,000 clones, 70% to 90% of them seen just once; the ten biggest clones take up 0.9% to 1.2%. The sample was peripheral blood, taken 28 days after the second AZD1222 dose. These TCRs come from an adult who received the AZD1222 COVID-19 vaccine. Each CDR3 is given with its conserved first and last residue. D genes are given only for firm matches. Some rows have no size entry. The others give once, few or many, or a class for an expanded clone.

J: TRBJ2-1
size: NA
V: TRBV7-4
D: TRBD1
DNA: TGTGCCAGCAGCTTAGAGGCAGGGGGCGACTACAATGAGCAGTTCTTC
CDR3: CASSLEAGGDYNEQFF

J: TRBJ2-5
size: NA
V: TRBV2
D: NA
DNA: TGTGCCAGCCTGTTCGGGGTTGAAGAGACCCAGTACTTC
CDR3: CASLFGVEETQYF

J: TRBJ2-3
size: NA
V: TRBV10-3
D: NA
DNA: TGTGCCATCAGTGAGTCCCGCCAAGGGACTACGCAGTATTTT
CDR3: CAISESRQGTTQYF

J: TRBJ2-7
size: few
V: TRBV10-3
D: TRBD2
DNA: TGTGCCATCAATCAGCAGGGACTAGCGGGAGGTGGCGAGCAGTACTTC
CDR3: CAINQQGLAGGGEQYF

J: TRBJ2-5
size: NA
V: TRBV6-2/TRBV6-3
D: NA
DNA: TGTGCCAGCAGTTACATAGAGACCCAGTACTTC
CDR3: CASSYIETQYF

J: TRBJ1-1
size: NA
V: TRBV19
D: NA
DNA: TGTGCCAGTAGTGCAATTCGGGGTTTTGAAGCTTTCTTT
CDR3: CASSAIRGFEAFF

J: TRBJ1-5
size: NA
V: TRBV2
D: NA
DNA: TGTGCCAGCAGTGGACTCGGGGGCGCAGGACAGCCCCAGCATTTT
CDR3: CASSGLGGAGQPQHF

J: TRBJ1-5
size: NA
V: TRBV27
D: NA
DNA: TGTGCCAGCAGTTTAAGGGGTTCGCCCCAGCATTTT
CDR3: CASSLRGSPQHF

J: TRBJ1-6
size: NA
V: TRBV2
D: NA
DNA: TGTGCCAGCAGCCCGGGGGAGGATAATTCACCCCTCCACTTT
CDR3: CASSPGEDNSPLHF

J: TRBJ2-3
size: NA
V: TRBV10-3
D: NA
DNA: TGTGCCATCAATCCTAGTATCACAGATACGCAGTATTTT
CDR3: CAINPSITDTQYF

J: TRBJ2-7
size: NA
V: TRBV2
D: NA
DNA: TGTGCCAGCAGTGCCCCGGGACAAATCGCGGGACAGCAGTACTTC
CDR3: CASSAPGQIAGQQYF

J: TRBJ1-1
size: NA
V: TRBV28
D: TRBD1
DNA: TGTGCCAGCAGTCTCTCAGGGGGCGCAGGGAACGCTGAAGCTTTCTTT
CDR3: CASSLSGGAGNAEAFF

J: TRBJ1-6
size: NA
V: TRBV9
D: NA
DNA: TGTGCCAGCAGCGCGGAATTAACAGATAATTCACCCCTCCACTTT
CDR3: CASSAELTDNSPLHF

J: TRBJ2-7
size: NA
V: TRBV9
D: NA
DNA: TGTGCCAGCAGCGTAGCACAGACAAGCTACGAGCAGTACTTC
CDR3: CASSVAQTSYEQYF

J: TRBJ2-5
size: NA
V: TRBV28
D: NA
DNA: TGTGCCAGCAGTGCCCTATCTCAGGGTGTTCGGTCCCAGTACTTC
CDR3: CASSALSQGVRSQYF

J: TRBJ2-1
size: NA
V: TRBV5-1
D: TRBD1
DNA: TGCGCCAGCAGTTCAAACCCGGGACAGAGGTACAATGAGCAGTTCTTC
CDR3: CASSSNPGQRYNEQFF

J: TRBJ2-1
size: NA
V: TRBV12-3/TRBV12-4
D: NA
DNA: TGTGCCAGCAGTTTAACAGGAAATGAGCAGTTCTTC
CDR3: CASSLTGNEQFF

J: TRBJ2-2
size: NA
V: TRBV5-4
D: NA
DNA: TGTGCCAGCAGCTTCCCGGGACACAACACCGGGGAGCTGTTTTTT
CDR3: CASSFPGHNTGELFF

J: TRBJ2-2
size: NA
V: TRBV9
D: NA
DNA: TGTGCCAGCAGCGTAGATCGCCAACTTAACACCGGGGAGCTGTTTTTT
CDR3: CASSVDRQLNTGELFF

J: TRBJ1-3
size: NA
V: TRBV9
D: NA
DNA: TGTGCCAGCAGCCCCCCGGGTATCGGAAACACCATATATTTT
CDR3: CASSPPGIGNTIYF

J: TRBJ1-1
size: NA
V: TRBV25-1
D: TRBD1
DNA: TGTGCCAGCAGTGTAACAGGGGAGTCGAGTGAAGCTTTCTTT
CDR3: CASSVTGESSEAFF

J: TRBJ1-5
size: NA
V: TRBV4-2
D: NA
DNA: TGTGCCAGCAGCCAAGATCAGGGGATGTACAATCAGCCCCAGCATTTT
CDR3: CASSQDQGMYNQPQHF

J: TRBJ1-5
size: NA
V: TRBV4-1
D: NA
DNA: TGCGCCAGCAGCCAAGCCGGGGACCTGAGGTATCAGCCCCAGCATTTT
CDR3: CASSQAGDLRYQPQHF

J: TRBJ2-1
size: NA
V: TRBV5-5
D: NA
DNA: TGTGCCAGCAGCTCTCCAGGGGTTCGCTACAATGAGCAGTTCTTC
CDR3: CASSSPGVRYNEQFF

J: TRBJ1-1
size: NA
V: TRBV2
D: NA
DNA: TGTGCCAGCAGTTACAGGGTGTTGAACACTGAAGCTTTCTTT
CDR3: CASSYRVLNTEAFF

J: TRBJ2-5
size: NA
V: TRBV19
D: TRBD2
DNA: TGTGCCAGTAGTATAGAAGCGGGGGCGAGGGAGACCCAGTACTTC
CDR3: CASSIEAGARETQYF

J: TRBJ1-6
size: NA
V: TRBV30
D: NA
DNA: TGTGCCTGGAGTGTAAGCGTTGGGGTGGGTTCACCCCTCCACTTT
CDR3: CAWSVSVGVGSPLHF

J: TRBJ1-1
size: once
V: TRBV4-1
D: NA
DNA: TGCGCCAGCAGCCAACCGGTCATGAACACTGAAGCTTTCTTT
CDR3: CASSQPVMNTEAFF

J: TRBJ1-1
size: NA
V: TRBV12-5
D: TRBD1
DNA: TGTGCTAGTGGTTTTAAGGGGGCGCGGACGACTGAAGCTTTCTTT
CDR3: CASGFKGARTTEAFF

J: TRBJ1-5
size: NA
V: TRBV5-8
D: NA
DNA: TGTGCCAGCAGCTTTGGACAGCCCCAGCATTTT
CDR3: CASSFGQPQHF

J: TRBJ1-4
size: NA
V: TRBV2
D: TRBD1
DNA: TGTGCCAGCAGGCCGGGACAGGGGACCAACTCCCCTTATAATGAAAAACTGTTTTTT
CDR3: CASRPGQGTNSPYNEKLFF

J: TRBJ1-6
size: NA
V: TRBV5-1
D: NA
DNA: TGCGCCAGCAGCTTCGGAGGGCCGGGTTCACCCCTCCACTTT
CDR3: CASSFGGPGSPLHF

J: TRBJ2-1
size: once
V: TRBV5-5
D: TRBD2
DNA: TGTGCCAGCAGCTGGAGGGAGCGGGAATCCTACAATGAGCAGTTCTTC
CDR3: CASSWRERESYNEQFF

J: TRBJ2-1
size: NA
V: TRBV5-1
D: TRBD2
DNA: TGCGCCAGCAGCTTATATCTAGCGGGAGGAAATGAGCAGTTCTTC
CDR3: CASSLYLAGGNEQFF

J: TRBJ2-1
size: NA
V: TRBV10-3
D: TRBD2
DNA: TGTGCCATCAGTGAAGGACGGACTAGCGGCAATGAGCAGTTCTTC
CDR3: CAISEGRTSGNEQFF

J: TRBJ1-1
size: NA
V: TRBV5-1
D: NA
DNA: TGCGCCAGCAGCTTTAAGGGACCAGGGAAGAACACTGAAGCTTTCTTT
CDR3: CASSFKGPGKNTEAFF

J: TRBJ1-4
size: NA
V: TRBV5-1
D: TRBD1
DNA: TGCGCCAGCAAGGGACAGGGGAGTAATGAAAAACTGTTTTTT
CDR3: CASKGQGSNEKLFF